Listed below are T cell receptor beta chains from one sample, sequenced in a study of blood T cells in healthy people across ages. TCRdb passed the 5' RACE reads through MiXCR, listing each CDR3 protein once. This table holds roughly 1.5 million distinct CDR3 sequences, roughly two fifths found once. Material: blood. These receptors originate from a woman aged 18-30 years in good health. The CDR3 runs from the conserved cysteine through the conserved F or W. The D gene is left open where the match is weak. A row's size may be missing; if present it is once, few, many or a size class.

clone size	D gene	V gene	J gene	CDR3 DNA	CDR3 protein
.	.	TRBV19	TRBJ2-7	TGTGCCAGTAGTATGCAGGGGTACGAGCAGTACTTC	CASSMQGYEQYF
few	.	TRBV7-9	TRBJ1-6	TGTGCCAGCAGCTCCGGGCCGTCACCCCTCCACTTT	CASSSGPSPLHF
few	TRBD2	TRBV20-1	TRBJ2-5	TGCAGTGCTAGAGTCCTAGGGAGGGAGGTAGAGACCCAGTACTTC	CSARVLGREVETQYF
.	TRBD1	TRBV24-1	TRBJ2-2	TGTGCCACCAGGGACAGGACGAACACCGGGGAGCTGTTTTTT	CATRDRTNTGELFF
.	.	TRBV4-1	TRBJ1-4	TGCGCCAGCAGCCAAGATGAAGTGGGGGGTGAAAAACTGTTTTTT	CASSQDEVGGEKLFF
few	TRBD2	TRBV7-3	TRBJ2-7	TGTGCCAGCAGCCTAGGACTAGCGGAGTCCTCCTACGAGCAGTACTTC	CASSLGLAESSYEQYF
.	TRBD2	TRBV9	TRBJ2-1	TGTGCCAGCAGCAGGACTAGCGGGGGCCAAGAGACCCAGTTCTTC	CASSRTSGGQETQFF
.	TRBD2	TRBV28	TRBJ2-3	TGTGCCAGCAGTTTAGGACTAGCGGGAGATGGCACAGATACGCAGTATTTT	CASSLGLAGDGTDTQYF
many	.	TRBV5-1	TRBJ2-1	TGCGCCAGCAGCTCCTGGAGCGGATACAATGAGCAGTTCTTC	CASSSWSGYNEQFF
few	.	TRBV27	TRBJ2-7	TGTGCCAGCAGTCATATTTTTCCCACCTACGAGCAGTACTTC	CASSHIFPTYEQYF
.	TRBD2	TRBV24-1	TRBJ2-3	TGTGCCACACTAGCGGGAGAGGCGTATGGGGCAGATACGCAGTATTTT	CATLAGEAYGADTQYF
.	TRBD2	TRBV4-3	TRBJ2-7	TGCGCCAGCAGCCAAGAAGCAGGACTAGCGGGAGGGGAGCAGTACTTC	CASSQEAGLAGGEQYF
many	.	TRBV20-1	TRBJ2-3	TGCAGTGCTAGGCCGGACCGTGACCGTGGCGCAGATACGCAGTATTTT	CSARPDRDRGADTQYF
.	TRBD2	TRBV7-8	TRBJ2-3	TGTGCCAGCAGCTTAACCGGGACTAGCGGGACCCCAGATACGCAGTATTTT	CASSLTGTSGTPDTQYF
.	TRBD2	TRBV20-1	TRBJ2-4	TGCAGTGCTAGAGACCTCAGGACTAGAGGCATTCAGTACTTC	CSARDLRTRGIQYF
.	.	TRBV5-1	TRBJ2-3	TGCGCCAGCAGCTTCACGGCGGCCACAGATACGCAGTATTTT	CASSFTAATDTQYF
.	.	TRBV20-1	TRBJ1-1	TGCAGTGCTAAAGAGAGAGGCAGGGGAGACACTGAAGCTTTCTTT	CSAKERGRGDTEAFF
few	.	TRBV4-2	TRBJ2-7	TGTGCCAGCAGCCGAGTTCGAGGAGGCGAGCAGTACTTC	CASSRVRGGEQYF
.	TRBD2	TRBV7-2	TRBJ2-1	TGTGCCAGCAGCTTAGTCTCTAGCGGGAGGGCATACAATGAGCAGTTCTTC	CASSLVSSGRAYNEQFF
.	TRBD2	TRBV9	TRBJ2-3	TGTGCCAGCAGCCTGGGACTAGAATGGGGGTCCACAGATACGCAGTATTTT	CASSLGLEWGSTDTQYF
.	.	TRBV20-1	TRBJ1-6	TGCAGTGCTAGAGATTTTAAGGGAGACCATAATTCACCCCTCCACTTT	CSARDFKGDHNSPLHF
few	.	TRBV7-2	TRBJ2-7	TGTGCCAGCAGCTTATATCGTATCCACGAGCAGTACTTC	CASSLYRIHEQYF
.	.	TRBV14	TRBJ2-7	TGTGCCAGCAGCCAAGGCACTATTGGACAGCCCTACGAGCAGTACTTC	CASSQGTIGQPYEQYF
.	TRBD1	TRBV5-1	TRBJ2-7	TGCGCCAGCAGCTTCACTTTAAGACAGGGCCCCGACTACGAGCAGTACTTC	CASSFTLRQGPDYEQYF
.	TRBD1	TRBV7-2	TRBJ1-5	TGTGCCAGCAGCTTAGCCTGGACAGGGGCAAATCAGCCCCAGCATTTT	CASSLAWTGANQPQHF
.	TRBD2	TRBV6-6	TRBJ2-1	TGTGCCAGCAGTTACGATAGGGCGGGGGGGCCGAATCAGTTCTTC	CASSYDRAGGPNQFF
.	.	TRBV12-3/TRBV12-4	TRBJ1-2	TGTGCCAGCAGTCGCTTGTGGGACCGGCATGGCTACACCTTC	CASSRLWDRHGYTF
.	TRBD1	TRBV10-3	TRBJ2-2	TGTGCCTCTATTCCCGGGACAGGGGTTACCGGGGAGCTGTTTTTT	CASIPGTGVTGELFF
few	TRBD1	TRBV3-1	TRBJ1-2	TGTGCCAGCAGCCGAAGACAGGGAGAGTTCTATGGCTACACCTTC	CASSRRQGEFYGYTF
.	.	TRBV19	TRBJ2-7	TGTGCCAGTAGTAAAGCCCTTAATGAGCAGTACTTC	CASSKALNEQYF
few	TRBD1	TRBV20-1	TRBJ2-7	TGCAGTGCTAGGGGACAGGGTCTTACCGAGCAGTACTTC	CSARGQGLTEQYF
.	.	TRBV15	TRBJ2-3	TGTGCCACCAGCAGAGATCGGAGCTTGGATACGCAGTATTTT	CATSRDRSLDTQYF
.	TRBD1	TRBV7-2	TRBJ2-7	TGTGCCAGCAGCCCCCCGACAGGGGCTATTTACGAGCAGTACTTC	CASSPPTGAIYEQYF
.	TRBD1	TRBV12-3/TRBV12-4	TRBJ2-6	TGTGCCAGCAGTTTAACGGACAGGGGGCCTGGGGCCAACGTCCTGACTTTC	CASSLTDRGPGANVLTF
.	.	TRBV7-3	TRBJ2-7	TGTGCCAGCAGCTTCCCTGACCGACACGGGTCTTACGAGCAGTACTTC	CASSFPDRHGSYEQYF
few	TRBD1	TRBV18	TRBJ1-6	TGTGCCAGCTCACTCCTCGGAGGGACAGCCCTTCCTTCACCCCTCCACTTT	CASSLLGGTALPSPLHF
.	.	TRBV5-1	TRBJ2-2	TGCGCCAGCAGCTTGGGGCAGATAACCGGGGAGCTGTTTTTT	CASSLGQITGELFF
.	.	TRBV5-1	TRBJ2-3	TGCGCCAGCAGCTTGGCCCACAGCAGGAGCACAGATACGCAGTATTTT	CASSLAHSRSTDTQYF
.	.	TRBV5-1	TRBJ2-1	TGCGCCAGCAGCTCCGCGTTAGGGAGCTCCTACAATGAGCAGTTCTTC	CASSSALGSSYNEQFF
.	.	TRBV28	TRBJ2-7	TGTGCCAGCAGTGGACGCCATAGGGGGGGCTTTTTCAGCACCTACGAGCAGTACTTC	CASSGRHRGGFFSTYEQYF
.	.	TRBV6-1	TRBJ2-7	TGTGCCAGCAGCCTGGACAGACATAGCTCCTACGAGCAGTACTTC	CASSLDRHSSYEQYF
.	.	TRBV27	TRBJ1-4	TGTGCCAGCAGTTTGGGGGGGCGCGGGGCTAATGAAAAACTGTTTTTT	CASSLGGRGANEKLFF
.	.	TRBV10-3	TRBJ1-1	TGTGCCGTCTCCTTTGGCACTGAAGCTTTCTTT	CAVSFGTEAFF
.	.	TRBV20-1	TRBJ2-7	TGCAGTGCTAGAGATTATGGGGGATTCTACGAGCAGTACTTC	CSARDYGGFYEQYF
.	TRBD1	TRBV10-3	TRBJ1-1	TGTGCCATCAGCCGGACAGGGGAGGTCACTGAAGCTTTCTTT	CAISRTGEVTEAFF
.	.	TRBV12-3/TRBV12-4	TRBJ2-3	TGTGCCAGCAGCCCGGGGGTCCACGCAGCAGATACGCAGTATTTT	CASSPGVHAADTQYF
few	.	TRBV5-1	TRBJ1-5	TGCGCCAGCAGGGGAGGGGCCGGTCAGCCCCAGCATTTT	CASRGGAGQPQHF
.	.	TRBV4-1	TRBJ1-2	TGCGCCAGCAGACAAGTGGGAGGCAATTCGTATGGCTACACCTTC	CASRQVGGNSYGYTF
.	.	TRBV28	TRBJ1-5	TGTGCCAGCAGCGGCCTCTTGAGAGGAGATCAGCCCCAGCATTTT	CASSGLLRGDQPQHF
.	.	TRBV20-1	TRBJ2-1	TGCAGTGCTAGAGATGTAGCGGACCTATACAATGAGCAGTTCTTC	CSARDVADLYNEQFF
once	.	TRBV4-1	TRBJ1-1	TGCGCCAGCAGCCAGCTCTGGGGAAACACTGAAGCTTTCTTT	CASSQLWGNTEAFF
few	.	TRBV14	TRBJ1-1	TGTGCCAGCAGCGGAGGTTCGGAGGCTGAAGCTTTCTTT	CASSGGSEAEAFF
.	.	TRBV7-8	TRBJ1-2	TGTGCCAGCAGTGACTATCCCACTAACTATGGCTACACCTTC	CASSDYPTNYGYTF
.	.	TRBV7-8	TRBJ1-5	TGTGCCAGCACCAGGTCCTCTAGCAATCAGCCCCAGCATTTT	CASTRSSSNQPQHF